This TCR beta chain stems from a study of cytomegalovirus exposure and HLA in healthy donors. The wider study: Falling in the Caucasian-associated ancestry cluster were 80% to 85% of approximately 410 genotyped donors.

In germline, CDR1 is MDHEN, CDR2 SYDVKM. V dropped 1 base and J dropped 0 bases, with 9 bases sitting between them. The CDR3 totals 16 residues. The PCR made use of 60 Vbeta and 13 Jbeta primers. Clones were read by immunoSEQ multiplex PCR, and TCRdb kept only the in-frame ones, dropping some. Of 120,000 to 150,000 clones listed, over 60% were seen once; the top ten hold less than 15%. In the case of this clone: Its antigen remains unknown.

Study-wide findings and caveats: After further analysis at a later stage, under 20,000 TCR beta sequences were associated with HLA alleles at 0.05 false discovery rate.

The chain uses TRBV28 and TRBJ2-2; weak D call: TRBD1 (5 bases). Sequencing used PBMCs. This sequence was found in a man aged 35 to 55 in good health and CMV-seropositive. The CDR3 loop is CASSLYRQTNTGELFF. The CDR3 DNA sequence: TGTGCCAGCAGTTTATATCGACAGACGAACACCGGGGAGCTGTTTTTT. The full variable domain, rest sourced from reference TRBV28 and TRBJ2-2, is DVKVTQSSRYLVKRTGEKVFLECVQDMDHENMFWYRQDPGLGLRLIYFSYDVKMKEKGDIPEGYSVSREKKERFSLILESASTNQTSMYLCASSLYRQTNTGELFFGEGSRLTVL.